This TCR beta chain was sequenced for a study of cytomegalovirus exposure and HLA in healthy donors. Study-wide results and limits: Roughly uniform depth of sequencing across donors was assumed in presence/absence analyses. It was confirmed in vitro that three of the CMV-associated chains were specific for CMV antigens. Upon later analysis, HLA-associated TCR beta chains proved more clonally expanded than other, equally common chains. Versus the roughly 700-donor mean, an Asian-associated ancestry cluster reportedly showed fewer N-insertions in a later analysis.

A multiplex PCR was run with 60 Vbeta primers and 13 Jbeta primers. The table came from immunoSEQ multiplex PCR; TCRdb's copy has only in-frame clones and leaves some out. The sample lists 95,000 to 150,000 clones, roughly 78% occurring once. As to this clone: The target antigen is unknown.

The CDR3 loop spans 18 amino acids. Germline V CDR1 and CDR2: SGHTA, FQGTGA. J lost 4 bases, V lost 2 bases, and 12 bases had no gene match. Sequenced: PBMCs. The rearrangement uses TRBV7-3 and TRBJ2-3, with 10 bases aligning to TRBD2. This TCR was recovered from a man aged 25 to 45 in good health and CMV-seronegative. CDR3: CASSLRTGSGGDSDTQYF. For the CDR3, the DNA is TGTGCCAGCAGCTTACGGACGGGGAGCGGGGGGGATTCAGATACGCAGTATTTT. Using reference TRBV7-3 and TRBJ2-3 for the parts outside the CDR3, the full variable domain is GAGVSQTPSNKVTEKGKYVELRCDPISGHTALYWYRQSLGQGPEFLIYFQGTGAADDSGLPNDRFFAVRPEGSVSTLKIQRTERGDSAVYLCASSLRTGSGGDSDTQYFGPGTRLTVL.